Presented here are 29 T cell receptor beta chains from one specimen sequenced in a study of prognosis after radiotherapy for stage I lung cancer. From genomic DNA, TCR beta CDR3 was amplified by two-round multiplex PCR. Gene-specific TRBV and TRBJ primers were used in PCR round one. TCRdb called the multiplex PCR reads again in MiXCR, with one record for every CDR3 protein. The sample lists around 25,000 distinct CDR3 sequences, around 36% occurring once. The sequencing here drew on PBMCs, taken before or after stereotactic body radiation therapy (not recorded which). The origin of the receptors is a donor aged 50 or older with non-small cell lung cancer.

The table lists this clonotype with many counts. The chain carries TRBV11-2 and TRBJ1-3, with unresolved D. V lost 1 base, J lost 2 bases, and 0 bases lay in between. This CDR3 has 12 amino acids. In germline, CDR1 is SGHAT, CDR2 FQNNGV. This CDR3 is CASSLAGNTIYF. The CDR3 DNA reads as TGTGCCAGCAGCTTAGCTGGAAACACCATATATTTT.

Ten or more counts support this clonotype. This chain uses TRBV28 with TRBJ2-1; TRBD2 agrees at 10 bases. J lost 3 bases, V lost 8 bases, and 7 bases had no gene match. Germline CDR1 is MDHEN and CDR2 is SYDVKM. The CDR3 has 15 amino acids. DNA of the CDR3: TGTGCCAGCTTGACTAGCGGGCGATTCTACAATGAGCAGTTCTTC. As protein: CASLTSGRFYNEQFF.

Many counts were recorded for this clonotype. The rearrangement uses TRBV2 and TRBJ2-7; a possible D gene is TRBD1 (6 bases). Germline-derived CDR1 and CDR2 are SNHLY and FYNNEI. V was cut by 6 bases and J by 9 bases, with 15 bases left in between. This CDR3 is 12 amino acids long. CDR3 amino acids: CASRDSLSVQYF. The CDR3 coding sequence is TGTGCCAGCAGGGACAGCCTTTCTGTGCAGTACTTC. Together with reference TRBV2 and TRBJ2-7, the CDR3 gives the full variable domain: EPEVTQTPSHQVTQMGQEVILRCVPISNHLYFYWYRQILGQKVEFLVSFYNNEISEKSEIFDDQFSVERPDGSNFTLKIRSTKLEDSAMYFCASRDSLSVQYFGPGTRLTVT.

This clonotype was detected many times. J is TRBJ1-1 and V is TRBV7-9; unclear D gene. The V gene lost 1 base and the J gene lost 4 bases, with 10 bases spanning the gap. Per the germline V gene, CDR1 is SEHNR and CDR2 is FQNEAQ (reference sequence). The CDR3 length is 14 residues. CDR3 sequence reads: CASSLGGRTTEAFF. In nucleotides, the CDR3 is TGTGCCAGCAGCTTAGGTGGCAGGACCACTGAAGCTTTCTTT.

As to this clonotype: At one of its ends the junction is not consistent with the germline gene, which may arise from a read error. The CDR3 region is CTSSSGTIGSFGELFF. CDR3 nucleotides: TGTACCAGCAGTTCCGGGACTATCGGGAGCTTCGGGGAGCTGTTTTTT. This chain links TRBV2 with TRBJ2-2, with TRBD2 matching 7 bases. Germline CDR1 SNHLY, CDR2 FYNNEI. The length of the CDR3 is 16 residues. The full variable domain, rest sourced from reference TRBV2 and TRBJ2-2, is EPEVTQTPSHQVTQMGQEVILRCVPISNHLYFYWYRQILGQKVEFLVSFYNNEISEKSEIFDDQFSVERPDGSNFTLKIRSTKLEDSAMYFCTSSSGTIGSFGELFFGEGSRLTVL.

In this sample, this clonotype turned up many times. The chain couples TRBV4-3 to TRBJ1-3; 7 bases align to TRBD1. CDR1 and CDR2 (germline): LGHNA, YSLEER. V lost 0 bases and J lost 2; bases outside the gene matches: 7. The CDR3 sequence is 17 residues long. CDR3 in DNA: TGCGCCAGCAGCCAAGATAGTCGAGGGGGCGCTGGAAACACCATATATTTT. The encoded protein is CASSQDSRGGAGNTIYF.

As to this clonotype: This sequence is one base from a far larger clone and is likely a read error. V and J are TRBV6-2 or TRBV6-3 and TRBJ2-5; D ambiguous. CDR3 length: 11 residues. Germline CDR1 and CDR2: MNHEY and SVGEGT. CDR3 region: CASSHQENQYF. The CDR3 DNA follows: TGTGCCAGCAGTCACCAAGAGAACCAGTACTTC.

This clonotype was counted once. A far larger clone is one nucleotide away, so this likely arose from a read error. The CDR3 spells CASRLAGQGAYEQYF. As DNA, the CDR3 is TGTGCCAGCAGGCTCGCCGGACAGGGCGCCTACGAGCAGTACTTC. The V gene is TRBV12-3 or TRBV12-4, the J gene TRBJ2-7; 8 positions agree with TRBD1. CDR3 size: 15 residues. Trimming at V came to 6 bases and at J to 2 bases, leaving 9 bases not matched to a gene.

This chain links TRBV12-3 or TRBV12-4 with TRBJ1-2; 9 bases match TRBD1. CDR3 length equals 14 residues. Trimming at V came to 5 bases and at J to 6 bases, leaving 7 bases not matched to a gene. CDR3 residues: CASSRQQGADGYTF. Here the CDR3 DNA reads TGTGCCAGCAGTCGTCAACAGGGGGCGGATGGCTACACCTTC.

This clonotype was observed at least ten times. The chain uses TRBV18 and TRBJ2-7; D ambiguous. CDR3 length: 13 residues. Germline V gene data show CDR1 as KGHSH and CDR2 as LQKENI. V lost 1 base, J lost 6 bases, and 10 bases lay in between. The CDR3 DNA sequence: TGTGCCAGCTCACCACAGGCTTCTTCCGAGCAGTACTTC. Translated, it gives CASSPQASSEQYF. Variable domain in full (rest from reference TRBV18 and TRBJ2-7): NAGVMQNPRHLVRRRGQEARLRCSPMKGHSHVYWYRQLPEEGLKFMVYLQKENIIDESGMPKERFSAEFPKEGPSILRIQQVVRGDSAAYFCASSPQASSEQYFGPGTRLTVT.

This chain connects TRBV6-1 to TRBJ2-7; D tentatively reads TRBD1 or TRBD2 (5 bases each). The CDR3 covers 15 residues. The germline CDR1 and CDR2 sequences are MNHNS and SASEGT. V was cut by 6 bases and J by 0 bases, with 15 bases left in between. CDR3 amino acids: CASSRGRVYSYEQYF. CDR3 nucleotides: TGTGCCAGCAGCCGGGGACGGGTATACTCCTACGAGCAGTACTTC.

This clonotype showed up just once. With only one base between it and a far larger clone, this is likely a read error. V usage is TRBV6-2 or TRBV6-3 and J usage is TRBJ1-1; 8 nucleotides line up with TRBD1. Trimming at V came to 9 bases and at J to 5 bases, leaving 17 bases not matched to a gene. Per the germline V gene, CDR1 is MNHEY and CDR2 is SVGEGT. CDR3 length: 16 amino acids. The DNA of the CDR3 is TGTGCCAGAAGCCGTGACAGGGGATCGCCCTATACTGAAGCTTTCTTT. Translating it yields CARSRDRGSPYTEAFF.

The sample holds many counts of this clonotype. The V and J genes are TRBV11-2 and TRBJ1-1; D not certain. Germline lookup yields CDR1 SGHAT and CDR2 FQNNGV. The CDR3 contains 14 residues. Between the trimmed V and J ends, which lost 5 bases and 1 base, there was a span of 11 bases. In DNA, the CDR3 is TGTGCCAGCAGCCGCGACCACGCGAACACTGAAGCTTTCTTT. Translated, it gives CASSRDHANTEAFF.

Regarding this clonotype: A much larger clone is a single base away; this may be a read error. V is TRBV11-3 and J is TRBJ2-5; 14 bases agree with TRBD2. Looked up from germline, CDR1 is SGHNT and CDR2 is YENEEA. After removal of 3 bases from V and 3 bases from J, the junction contained 9 bases not matched to a gene. This CDR3 spans 18 amino acids. CDR3 DNA: TGTGCCAGCAGCTTTTCCCCTCGACTAGCGGGAGGGAAAGAGACCCAGTACTTC. Protein: CASSFSPRLAGGKETQYF.

The V and J genes are TRBV28 and TRBJ1-2; TRBD1 aligns across 9 bases. This CDR3 has 15 amino acids. The V and J ends lost 2 bases and 3 bases, in that order; junction bases with no gene match: 4. Germline CDR1 is MDHEN and CDR2 is SYDVKM. In DNA, the CDR3 is TGTGCCAGCAGTTTAGGGTGGACAGGGGACTATGGCTACACCTTC. Protein product: CASSLGWTGDYGYTF.

The table lists this clonotype with many counts. V gene TRBV2 combines with J gene TRBJ2-2, with TRBD1 as a possible D gene (7 bases). With 6 bases removed from V and 0 bases from J, the gap between germline ends came to 14 bases. CDR3 length: 16 residues. Germline lookup yields CDR1 SNHLY and CDR2 FYNNEI. CDR3 amino acids: CASSAQGTSNTGELFF. CDR3 nucleotides: TGTGCCAGCAGCGCACAGGGGACTTCGAACACCGGGGAGCTGTTTTTT. The complete variable domain, with remaining parts taken from reference TRBV2 and TRBJ2-2, reads EPEVTQTPSHQVTQMGQEVILRCVPISNHLYFYWYRQILGQKVEFLVSFYNNEISEKSEIFDDQFSVERPDGSNFTLKIRSTKLEDSAMYFCASSAQGTSNTGELFFGEGSRLTVL.

Worth noting for this clonotype: A single base separates this from a much larger clone, so it may be a read error. This chain links TRBV20-1 with TRBJ1-2, with D hard to call. Germline V gene sequence: CDR1 DFQATT, CDR2 SNEGSKA (reference sequence). The length of the CDR3 is 15 residues. The CDR3 protein is CSAHNGRTWTYGYNF. The CDR3 bases are TGCAGTGCTCACAACGGCCGAACGTGGACCTATGGCTACAACTTC.

Note on this clonotype: Possible read error: a much larger clone is one base away. The chain links TRBV29-1 to TRBJ2-7; no definite D call. Germline V gives CDR1 SQVTM, CDR2 ANQGSEA. V gave up 4 bases and J gave up 5 bases, with 15 bases separating them. The CDR3 contains 13 residues. The DNA for the CDR3 is TGCAGCGTTGGTAGCTGGAGCTTGAACGAGCAGTACTTC. This gives the protein CSVGSWSLNEQYF.

This clonotype appeared many times. The CDR3 reads CASRETGGRRSTEAFF. CDR3 DNA: TGTGCCAGCAGAGAGACAGGGGGCAGGAGGAGCACTGAAGCTTTCTTT. The V call is TRBV2, the J call TRBJ1-1, with 10 bases matching TRBD1. Germline-derived CDR1 and CDR2 are SNHLY and FYNNEI. The CDR3 has 16 amino acids. V lost 6 bases and J lost 4; bases outside the gene matches: 11.

This clonotype was detected only once. A much larger clone sits a single nucleotide away, making a read error possible. The V call is TRBV6-1, the J call TRBJ2-6; 7 nucleotides line up with TRBD1. This CDR3 is 15 amino acids long. Germline loops: CDR1 MNHNS, CDR2 SASEGT. After removal of 8 bases from V and 2 bases from J, the junction contained 6 bases not matched to a gene. The CDR3 sequence: CASLGQGAGANVLTF. The CDR3 nucleotides read TGTGCCAGCCTAGGCCAGGGGGCTGGGGCCAACGTCCTGACTTTC.

The J gene is TRBJ2-2, the V gene TRBV19; the D is unclear. Trimming stripped 4 bases from V and 0 bases from J, with 9 bases between. Germline-derived CDR1 and CDR2 are LNHDA and SQIVND (reference sequence). The CDR3 extends over 15 amino acids. The CDR3 sequence: CASSKQKTNTGELFF. The CDR3 nucleotides are TGTGCCAGTAGTAAGCAGAAGACGAACACCGGGGAGCTGTTTTTT. Together with reference TRBV19 and TRBJ2-2, the CDR3 gives the full variable domain: DGGITQSPKYLFRKEGQNVTLSCEQNLNHDAMYWYRQDPGQGLRLIYYSQIVNDFQKGDIAEGYSVSREKKESFPLTVTSAQKNPTAFYLCASSKQKTNTGELFFGEGSRLTVL.

Remarks on this clonotype: A far larger clone is just one base off, so this is likely a read error. V is TRBV6-4 and J is TRBJ2-7; 7 bases agree with TRBD1. This CDR3 is 15 amino acids long. V shed 6 bases and J 2 bases; nucleotides not matched to a gene: 10. The germline gives CDR1 MRHNA, CDR2 SNTAGT. The CDR3 coding sequence is TGTGCCAGCAGGCTCGCCGGACAGGTCACCTACGAGCAGTACTTC. Its translation: CASRLAGQVTYEQYF.

Worth noting for this clonotype: This could be a read error, since a much larger clone is one nucleotide away. The chain carries TRBV5-1 and TRBJ1-2; D call uncertain. This CDR3 contains 13 residues. Germline V gene sequence: CDR1 SGHRS, CDR2 YFSETQ. DNA of the CDR3: TGCGCCGGCAGCTCCGTTTTAGACTATGGCTACACCTTC. Protein sequence: CAGSSVLDYGYTF.

V and J are TRBV19 and TRBJ2-2; weak D call: TRBD1 (5 bases). V lost 9 bases to trimming and J lost 5 bases, with 22 bases between them. This CDR3 contains 16 residues. Germline loops: CDR1 LNHDA, CDR2 SQIVND (reference sequence). The chain's CDR3 is CASISQAAQGTGELFF. CDR3 sequence (DNA): TGTGCCAGCATCTCCCAGGCCGCCCAGGGAACCGGGGAGCTGTTTTTT.

This clonotype was counted many times. The chain uses TRBV20-1 and TRBJ2-7; D uncertain. CDR3 size: 14 residues. Germline CDR1 and CDR2: DFQATT and SNEGSKA (reference sequence). Trimming took 0 bases from V and 3 from J, leaving 12 bases between them. CDR3 region: CSARDVGLNYEQYF. The CDR3 DNA is TGCAGTGCTAGAGATGTCGGCCTAAACTACGAGCAGTACTTC.

Ten or more counts support this clonotype. The chain links TRBV4-2 to TRBJ1-2; unclear D gene. Trimming removed 1 base from V and 6 bases from J, with 9 bases in between. Germline CDR1 LGHNA, CDR2 YNFKEQ. The CDR3 totals 13 residues. The CDR3 sequence is CASSQARGDGYTF. CDR3 in DNA: TGTGCCAGCAGCCAAGCACGGGGAGATGGCTACACCTTC.

This clonotype was recorded at least ten times. The V call is TRBV7-2, the J call TRBJ1-3; D is ambiguous. From germline, CDR1 is SGHTA and CDR2 FQGNSA. The CDR3 is 17 amino acids. With 1 base removed from V and 0 bases from J, the gap between germline ends came to 13 bases. The DNA for the CDR3 is TGTGCCAGCAGCTTAGTAGGGCAGATGGTCTCTGGAAACACCATATATTTT. Translated, it gives CASSLVGQMVSGNTIYF.

This clonotype was seen only once. This could be a read error, since a much larger clone is one nucleotide away. The chain combines TRBV2 with TRBJ2-5; TRBD1 matches at 7 bases. After removal of 6 bases from V and 4 bases from J, the junction contained 5 bases not matched to a gene. The CDR3 runs 13 residues. The V gene's germline CDR1 is SNHLY and CDR2 FYNNEI. CDR3 sequence: CASSKGAGETQYF. The CDR3 coding sequence is TGTGCCAGCAGCAAGGGGGCGGGAGAGACCCAGTACTTC.

This clonotype showed up many times. V and J are TRBV5-5 and TRBJ2-7; a possible D gene is TRBD2 (5 bases). This CDR3 has 14 amino acids. Deletions cut 0 bases from V and 1 base from J, with 8 bases between. Per the germline V gene, CDR1 is SGHKS and CDR2 is YYEKEE (reference sequence). The CDR3 DNA reads as TGTGCCAGCAGCTTGGTTAGCGCGTCCTACGAGCAGTACTTC. It encodes CASSLVSASYEQYF.